A selection of T cell receptor beta chains follows, all from one sample in a study of CD8 T cells in ankylosing spondylitis. TCRdb processed the 5' RACE reads anew with MiXCR; each CDR3 protein has one entry. Here the sample spans 200,000 or so distinct CDR3 sequences, about a quarter being singletons. The sequencing input was blood, either unsorted or a sorted T cell fraction (not recorded which). All receptors derive from a male donor with ankylosing spondylitis or in good health (not recorded which). CDR3s include the opening cysteine and the closing phenylalanine or tryptophan. The order of the fields is J gene, D gene, clone size, V gene, CDR3 length, CDR3 DNA, CDR3 protein. The D gene is left open where the match is weak. Clone size appears in some rows only: once, few, many, or a class for an expanded clone.

>TRBJ2-5|.|few|TRBV20-1|13
TGCAGTGCTAGTGTGGTTGGAGAGGAGACCCAGTACTTC
CSASVVGEETQYF
>TRBJ2-7|.|.|TRBV6-1|14
TGTGCCAGCCTGCAGTCAAGGACTTCCTACGAGCAGTACTTC
CASLQSRTSYEQYF
>TRBJ1-2|.|many|TRBV5-5|16
TGTGCCAGCAGCTTGGCTGGCGGGGATTCCTCCTATGGCTACACCTTC
CASSLAGGDSSYGYTF
>TRBJ2-1|.|.|TRBV7-2|14
TGTGCCAGCAACCCAACTAGCTTCTACAATGAGCAGTTCTTC
CASNPTSFYNEQFF
>TRBJ2-7|.|.|TRBV20-1|11
TGCAGTGCTATGTCGACCTACGAGCAGTACTTC
CSAMSTYEQYF
>TRBJ2-5|.|.|TRBV20-1|13
TGCAGTGCTAGGTCGGGGGGCCCTGAGACCCAGTACTTC
CSARSGGPETQYF
>TRBJ2-1|.|.|TRBV20-1|13
TGCAGTGCTAGCGGGTTGGCGCACAATGAGCAGTTCTTC
CSASGLAHNEQFF
>TRBJ2-5|TRBD2|.|TRBV29-1|13
TGCAGCGTCGCCCCCGTGGGGGGGGAGACCCAGTACTTC
CSVAPVGGETQYF
>TRBJ2-7|.|many|TRBV6-2/TRBV6-3|14
TGTGCCAGCTTCAAGGGGGGCAGATACTACGAGCAGTACTTC
CASFKGGRYYEQYF
>TRBJ2-1|.|few|TRBV20-1|15
TGCAGTGCCGTCCCTGGAGCCGGGCCACAAGGTGAGCAGTTCTTC
CSAVPGAGPQGEQFF
>TRBJ2-1|TRBD2|.|TRBV20-1|17
TGCAGTGCTAGAGTCACTAGCGGGAGCCCGAACTACAATGAGCAGTTCTTC
CSARVTSGSPNYNEQFF
>TRBJ2-7|.|few|TRBV20-1|13
TGCTCTCATCCCAGCGGAAGCTCCTACGAGCAGTACTTC
CSHPSGSSYEQYF
>TRBJ1-2|.|.|TRBV20-1|14
TGCAGTGCTAGTGATGGCGGAGGAGCCTATGGCTACACCTTC
CSASDGGGAYGYTF
>TRBJ2-7|TRBD2|many|TRBV5-1|15
TGCGCCAGCAGCGCGGGACTAGCGGAGATCTACGAGCAGTACTTC
CASSAGLAEIYEQYF
>TRBJ2-3|TRBD2|.|TRBV3-1|19
TGTGCCAGCAGGCGTCGCACTAGCGGGAGACGGGGAGGCACAGATACGCAGTATTTT
CASRRRTSGRRGGTDTQYF
>TRBJ2-1|TRBD2|many|TRBV4-2|14
TGTGCCAGCAGCCAAGAATGGGGGGGGAATGAGCAGTTCTTC
CASSQEWGGNEQFF
>TRBJ1-2|.|.|TRBV6-5|14
TGTGCCAGCAGTTACGAGCAAACTAACTATGGCTACACCTTC
CASSYEQTNYGYTF
>TRBJ2-5|.|many|TRBV18|14
TGTGCCAGCTCACCCGGACGGGAACAAGAGACCCAGTACTTC
CASSPGREQETQYF
>TRBJ2-7|.|few|TRBV10-3|11
TGTGCCATCTCTGAAGGGGGGGAGCAGTACTTC
CAISEGGEQYF
>TRBJ2-7|TRBD2|few|TRBV5-1|15
TGCGCCAGCAGCTTGGATAGCGGGAGGCCGAAAGAGCAGTACTTC
CASSLDSGRPKEQYF
>TRBJ2-2|.|many|TRBV28|12
TGTGCCAGCAGGGACTCCCCCGGGGAGCTGTTTTTT
CASRDSPGELFF
>TRBJ2-2|.|.|TRBV5-6|14
TGTGCCAGCAGCTTGGCAGCAGCAACCGGGGAGCTGTTTTTT
CASSLAAATGELFF
>TRBJ1-3|TRBD1|.|TRBV20-1|15
TGCAGTGCCAAAGGTGACAGGGACTCTGGAAACACCATATATTTT
CSAKGDRDSGNTIYF
>TRBJ1-6|TRBD1|many|TRBV6-1|18
TGTGCCAGCAGAGACGGGACAGGGGGCGGCTCCTATAATTCACCCCTCCACTTT
CASRDGTGGGSYNSPLHF
>TRBJ2-3|.|many|TRBV6-1|14
TGTGCCAGCAGGGGCAGCGCGACCACAGATACGCAGTATTTT
CASRGSATTDTQYF
>TRBJ2-1|.|.|TRBV10-3|14
TGTGCCATCCGTAGCGGAGAACTTTACAATGAGCAGTTCTTC
CAIRSGELYNEQFF
>TRBJ2-7|.|few|TRBV5-6|15
TGTGCCAGCAGCTCCGTGGGGGGACTGGTCTACGAGCAGTACTTC
CASSSVGGLVYEQYF
>TRBJ2-5|.|many|TRBV5-1|14
TGCGCCAGCAGCCCCGGGCTAGGGGAAGAGACCCAGTACTTC
CASSPGLGEETQYF
>TRBJ2-3|.|.|TRBV5-1|15
TGCGCCAGCTCGGGTCCCCCGTGGGACACAGATACGCAGTATTTT
CASSGPPWDTDTQYF
>TRBJ2-3|TRBD2|.|TRBV7-3|15
TGTGCCAGCAGCCCTAGAGTAGCGGGACTAGATACGCAGTATTTT
CASSPRVAGLDTQYF
>TRBJ2-1|TRBD2|.|TRBV6-2/TRBV6-3|15
TGTGCCAGCAGCCTACGGCGGGAGGGCCGTGGTGAGCAGTTCTTC
CASSLRREGRGEQFF